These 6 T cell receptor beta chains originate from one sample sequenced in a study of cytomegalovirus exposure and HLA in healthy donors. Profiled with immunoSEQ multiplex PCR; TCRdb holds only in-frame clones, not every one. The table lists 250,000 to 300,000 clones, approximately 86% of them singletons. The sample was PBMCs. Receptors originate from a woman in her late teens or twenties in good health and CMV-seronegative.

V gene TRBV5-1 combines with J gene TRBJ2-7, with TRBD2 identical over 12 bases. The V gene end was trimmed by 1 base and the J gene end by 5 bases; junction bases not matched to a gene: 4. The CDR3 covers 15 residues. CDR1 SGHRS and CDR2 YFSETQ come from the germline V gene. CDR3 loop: CASSLSSGGVDEQYF. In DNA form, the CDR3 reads TGCGCCAGCAGCTTGTCTAGCGGGGGGGTGGACGAGCAGTACTTC. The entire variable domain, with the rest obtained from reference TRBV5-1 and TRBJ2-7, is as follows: KAGVTQTPRYLIKTRGQQVTLSCSPISGHRSVSWYQQTPGQGLQFLFEYFSETQRNKGNFPGRFSGRQFSNSRSEMNVSTLELGDSALYLCASSLSSGGVDEQYFGPGTRLTVT.

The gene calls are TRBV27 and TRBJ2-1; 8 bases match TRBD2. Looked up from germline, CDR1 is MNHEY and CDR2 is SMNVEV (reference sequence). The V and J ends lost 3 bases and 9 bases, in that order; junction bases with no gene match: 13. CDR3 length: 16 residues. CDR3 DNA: TGTGCCAGCAGTTTGTCAGCGGGAGAATTCTGGGGTGAGCAGTTCTTC. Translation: CASSLSAGEFWGEQFF.

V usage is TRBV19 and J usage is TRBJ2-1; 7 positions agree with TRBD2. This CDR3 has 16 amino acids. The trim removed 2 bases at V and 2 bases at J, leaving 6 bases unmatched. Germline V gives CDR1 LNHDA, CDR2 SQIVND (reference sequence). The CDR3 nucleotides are TGTGCCAGTAGTATACAGGCTGGGACTACCTACAATGAGCAGTTCTTC. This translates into CASSIQAGTTYNEQFF.

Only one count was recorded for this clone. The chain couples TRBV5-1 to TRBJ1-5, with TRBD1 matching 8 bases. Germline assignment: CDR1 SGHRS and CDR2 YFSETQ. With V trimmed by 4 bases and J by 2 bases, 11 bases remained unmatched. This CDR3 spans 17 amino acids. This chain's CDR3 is CASSPGQGAWGNQPQHF. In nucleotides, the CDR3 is TGCGCCAGCAGCCCCGGGCAGGGGGCTTGGGGCAATCAGCCCCAGCATTTT.

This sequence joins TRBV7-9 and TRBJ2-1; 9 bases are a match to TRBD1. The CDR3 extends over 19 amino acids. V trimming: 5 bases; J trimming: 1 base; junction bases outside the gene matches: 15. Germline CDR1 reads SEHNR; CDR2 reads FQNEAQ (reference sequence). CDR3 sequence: CASSLEPGQGLRSYNEQFF. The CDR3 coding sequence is TGTGCCAGCAGCCTAGAGCCGGGACAGGGTCTAAGGTCCTACAATGAGCAGTTCTTC.

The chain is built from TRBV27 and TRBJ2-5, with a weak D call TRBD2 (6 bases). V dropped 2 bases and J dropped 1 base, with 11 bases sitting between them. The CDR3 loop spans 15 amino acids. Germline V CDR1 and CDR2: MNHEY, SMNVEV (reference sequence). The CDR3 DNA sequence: TGTGCCAGCAGTTTAGGGCTAGCGCTCCAAGAGACCCAGTACTTC. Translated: CASSLGLALQETQYF.